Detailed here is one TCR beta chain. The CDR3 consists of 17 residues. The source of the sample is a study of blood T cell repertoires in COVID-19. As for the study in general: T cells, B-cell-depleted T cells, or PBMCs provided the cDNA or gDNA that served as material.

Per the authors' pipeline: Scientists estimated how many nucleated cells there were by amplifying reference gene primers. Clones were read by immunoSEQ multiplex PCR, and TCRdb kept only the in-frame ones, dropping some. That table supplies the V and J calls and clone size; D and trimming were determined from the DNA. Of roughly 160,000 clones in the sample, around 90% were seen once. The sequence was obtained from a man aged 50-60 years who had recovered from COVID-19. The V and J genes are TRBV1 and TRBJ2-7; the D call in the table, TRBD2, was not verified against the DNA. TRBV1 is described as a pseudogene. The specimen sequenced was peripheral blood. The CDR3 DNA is TGCACCAGCAGCCTCTCCAAGACGGCTAGCGGGTGTGACGAGCAGTACTTC. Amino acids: CTSSLSKTASGCDEQYF.